Listed here are 15 T cell receptor beta chains from one sample, sequenced in a study of blood T cell repertoires in COVID-19. Only in-frame clones appear in the TCRdb table, and some are missing; sequencing was by immunoSEQ multiplex PCR. Of 200,000 to 250,000 clones in the sample, approximately 90% were seen once. Sequencing was carried out using PBMCs or T cells enriched from blood (not recorded which). Source of these receptors: a man aged 50 or older who had been exposed to COVID-19.

The chain carries TRBV11-3 and TRBJ1-3; D is uncertain. Trimming shortened V by 4 bases and J by 0 bases, and 10 bases separated the two germline ends. The CDR3 is made up of 15 amino acids. Per germline, CDR1 SGHNT and CDR2 YENEEA. For the CDR3, the DNA is TGTGCCAGCAGCTCAGACGGGAACTCTGGAAACACCATATATTTT. Amino acids: CASSSDGNSGNTIYF.

The chain employs TRBV30 and TRBJ1-5; 7 bases are a match to TRBD1. Germline assignment: CDR1 GTSNPN and CDR2 SVGIG (reference sequence). V gave up 2 bases and J gave up 7 bases; unmatched junction bases: 5. The CDR3 has 13 amino acids. CDR3 DNA: TGTGCCTGGAGTCTGACAGGGCTCCAGCCCCAGCATTTT. Protein product: CAWSLTGLQPQHF.

The V and J genes are TRBV14 and TRBJ1-1; D gene uncertain. This CDR3 has 14 amino acids. Deletions cut 2 bases from V and 3 bases from J, with 10 bases between. From germline, CDR1 is SGHDN and CDR2 FVKESK. For the CDR3, the DNA is TGTGCCAGCAGCCAATTTGACGAGGACACTGAAGCTTTCTTT. Its protein is CASSQFDEDTEAFF.

V and J are TRBV28 and TRBJ1-5, with D possibly matching TRBD1 (6 bases). The CDR3 length is 14 residues. Trimming shortened V by 6 bases and J by 5 bases, and 14 bases separated the two germline ends. CDR1 is MDHEN and CDR2 is SYDVKM in the germline V gene. The CDR3 sequence is CASSQPGGYQPQHF. The CDR3 DNA reads as TGTGCCAGCAGCCAACCGGGGGGCTATCAGCCCCAGCATTTT.

The chain combines TRBV19 with TRBJ2-5; 7 bases are shared with TRBD1. CDR1 and CDR2 (germline): LNHDA, SQIVND (reference sequence). The CDR3 consists of 15 residues. With 0 bases clipped from V and 7 bases from J, the junction kept 8 bases outside the gene matches. In DNA form, the CDR3 reads TGTGCCAGTAGTATAGATTCAGCCGCAGGGGGGACCCAGTACTTC. Its protein is CASSIDSAAGGTQYF.

This chain links TRBV7-3 with TRBJ2-1; TRBD2 aligns across 9 bases. Germline V CDR1 and CDR2: SGHTA, FQGTGA. The ends lost 3 bases at V and 6 bases at J; junction bases unmatched: 12. CDR3 length equals 17 residues. CDR3 coding DNA: TGTGCCAGCAGCTTGAATCCCACGGGACTAGCCCTCAATGAGCAGTTCTTC. This encodes CASSLNPTGLALNEQFF. Combining the CDR3 with reference TRBV7-3 and TRBJ2-1 gives the whole variable domain GAGVSQTPSNKVTEKGKYVELRCDPISGHTALYWYRQSLGQGPEFLIYFQGTGAADDSGLPNDRFFAVRPEGSVSTLKIQRTERGDSAVYLCASSLNPTGLALNEQFFGPGTRLTVL.

V and J are TRBV6-5 and TRBJ1-6; 8 bases agree with TRBD1. CDR3 length: 14 residues. With 5 bases clipped from V and 10 bases from J, the junction kept 7 bases outside the gene matches. Germline V CDR1 and CDR2: MNHEY, SVGAGI. CDR3 sequence: CASSPGQGRSPLHF. DNA of the CDR3: TGTGCCAGCAGTCCCGGACAGGGAAGGTCACCCCTCCACTTT.

In its sample, this clone was seen once. The chain combines TRBV2 with TRBJ1-4, with TRBD1 as a possible D gene (6 bases). The germline gives CDR1 SNHLY, CDR2 FYNNEI. V was cut by 5 bases and J by 8 bases, with 21 bases left in between. The CDR3 is 16 residues long. CDR3 protein: CASSRTEGRVGEKLFF. DNA for the CDR3: TGTGCCAGCAGTAGGACAGAGGGCAGAGTGGGGGAAAAACTGTTTTTT.

This chain connects TRBV5-1 to TRBJ2-3, with D possibly matching TRBD1 (5 bases). In germline, CDR1 is SGHRS, CDR2 YFSETQ. V was shortened by 0 bases and J by 12 bases, with 8 bases between the two germline ends. This CDR3 has 11 amino acids. The CDR3: CASSLVGRQYF. In DNA, the CDR3 is TGCGCCAGCAGCTTGGTGGGGCGCCAGTATTTT.

CDR3 residues: CAWSGTGGTPLHF. The CDR3 bases are TGTGCCTGGAGTGGGACAGGGGGGACACCCCTCCACTTT. The chain carries TRBV30 and TRBJ1-6, with 10 positions matching TRBD1. This CDR3 is built from 13 residues. Germline V CDR1 and CDR2: GTSNPN, SVGIG (reference sequence). V lost 1 base to trimming and J lost 11 bases; unmatched junction nucleotides: 2.

This chain uses TRBV7-3 with TRBJ2-5, with TRBD1 as a possible D gene (5 bases). The CDR3 extends over 13 amino acids. The germline V gene encodes CDR1 SGHTA and CDR2 FQGTGA. Trimming took off 6 bases at V and 4 bases at J, with 12 bases between the two ends. The CDR3 DNA reads as TGTGCCAGCAGTAGGGGTAGTGTAGAGACCCAGTACTTC. As protein: CASSRGSVETQYF. The full variable domain, rest sourced from reference TRBV7-3 and TRBJ2-5, is GAGVSQTPSNKVTEKGKYVELRCDPISGHTALYWYRQSLGQGPEFLIYFQGTGAADDSGLPNDRFFAVRPEGSVSTLKIQRTERGDSAVYLCASSRGSVETQYFGPGTRLLVL.

This clone was counted a few times. The J gene is TRBJ2-7, the V gene TRBV6-6; possible D gene TRBD2, 6 bases. The CDR3 spans 16 residues. CDR1 is MNHNY and CDR2 is SVGAGI in the germline V gene (reference sequence). V shed 0 bases and J shed 4 bases, with 16 bases lying between them. The CDR3 sequence is CASSYSEGPGPYEQYV. The CDR3 coding sequence is TGTGCCAGCAGTTACTCGGAGGGACCAGGCCCTTACGAGCAGTACGTC.

V and J are TRBV6-5 and TRBJ1-5; D unresolved. Germline lookup yields CDR1 MNHEY and CDR2 SVGAGI. The CDR3 consists of 14 residues. Trimming took off 2 bases at V and 4 bases at J, with 9 bases between the two ends. The CDR3 loop is CASSYDGRNQPQHF. CDR3 in DNA: TGTGCCAGCAGTTACGATGGCAGGAATCAGCCCCAGCATTTT.

CDR3 DNA sequence: TGTGCCAGCAGCTTAATGGGTCAGCCGGGAGAGGGCTACACCTTC. Residues: CASSLMGQPGEGYTF. The chain recombines TRBV7-3 with TRBJ1-2; D remains unclear. The CDR3 runs to 15 residues. Germline V gene sequence: CDR1 SGHTA, CDR2 FQGTGA. The V end lost 1 base, the J end lost 8 bases, and 17 bases lay between the germline ends.

This chain links TRBV19 with TRBJ1-4; D call uncertain. Germline CDR1 and CDR2: LNHDA and SQIVND (reference sequence). The germline V and J ends were trimmed by 6 bases and 3 bases, with 29 bases remaining between them. CDR3 length equals 20 residues. The CDR3 protein is CASSLDPRRENSQSNEKLFF. CDR3 nucleotides: TGTGCCAGTAGCTTGGACCCGAGGAGGGAGAATAGTCAATCTAATGAAAAACTGTTTTTT.